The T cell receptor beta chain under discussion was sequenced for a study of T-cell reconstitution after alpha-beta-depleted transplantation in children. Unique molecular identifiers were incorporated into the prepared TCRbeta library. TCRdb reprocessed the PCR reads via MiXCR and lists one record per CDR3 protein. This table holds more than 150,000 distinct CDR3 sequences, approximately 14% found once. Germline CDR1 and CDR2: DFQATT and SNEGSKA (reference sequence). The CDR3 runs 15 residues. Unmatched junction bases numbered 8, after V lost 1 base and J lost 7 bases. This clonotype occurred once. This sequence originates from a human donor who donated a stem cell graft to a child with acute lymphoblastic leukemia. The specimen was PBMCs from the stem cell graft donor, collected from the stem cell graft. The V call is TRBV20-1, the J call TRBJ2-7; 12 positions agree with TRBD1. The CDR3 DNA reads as TGCAGTGCTAGAGGACTGGGACAGGGGGCACGTGAGCAGTACTTC. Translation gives CSARGLGQGAREQYF.